The sequence of this T cell receptor (beta chain) was determined in a study of T cells in Graves' hyperthyroidism and ophthalmopathy. Study-wide results and caveats: Ophthalmopathy could be told apart from stable hyperthyroidism with a 13 V-J model.

TCR beta CDR3 sequences were amplified from RNA transcripts. HTBI primers drove first-round RT-PCR of the TCR CDR3. TCRdb processed the multiplex PCR reads anew with MiXCR; each CDR3 protein has one entry. The table includes some 400,000 distinct CDR3 sequences, about 15% detected once. This clonotype showed up many times. Its antigen is not known. Uncontrolled infection, other autoimmune disease, pregnancy or lactation excluded patients. The study based diagnoses on clinical symptoms, serum thyroxine and TRAb, thyroid ultrasound and orbital computed tomography. This sample holds PBMCs from roughly 10 ml fresh peripheral blood. The CDR3 loop spans 14 amino acids. CDR1 is DFQATT, CDR2 SNEGSKA, per germline (reference sequence). Trimming cost V 5 bases and J 2 bases, with 13 bases left between them.

This clonotype was sampled from a woman aged 60-70 years with Graves' hyperthyroidism. This rearrangement joins TRBV20-1 to TRBJ1-5; tentative D call: TRBD1 (6 bases). The sample was blood. The CDR3 region is CSALAYRGNQPQHF. For the CDR3, the DNA is TGCAGTGCTCTCGCATACAGGGGCAATCAGCCCCAGCATTTT.